This TCR beta chain was profiled in a study of blood T cell repertoires in COVID-19 (dated by TCRdb to 2019 to 2021). About the investigation overall: Samples from collaborators originated in the United States, Italy and Spain and spanned both the acute and convalescent phases of COVID-19. The material from the prospective study consisted of cDNA or gDNA derived from T cells, B-cell-depleted T cells, or PBMCs. Subjects who had been exposed to COVID-19, were actively infected with it, or had recovered from it provided the deeply sampled blood TCRbeta repertoires that made up the dataset. The repertoires were made available in a free public database intended to serve as a resource for research on the immune response to SARS-CoV-2. Samples came from the ongoing ImmuneRACE study (first 160 participants) plus 1,254 subjects from 6 global collaborators. Nearly every sample came with metadata listing a de-identified subject ID, COVID-19 status, age in years and sex. HLA class I and class II types, where available, came from metadata supplied by the sample provider rather than from assay-based typing.

The collaborating institutions used their own protocols to collect whole blood in K2EDTA tubes. For TCRbeta analysis, collaborators shipped samples as frozen whole blood, isolated PBMCs, or DNA extracted from either of those sample types. V trim: 0 bases; J trim: 4 bases; unmatched bases: 10. Measured from the cysteine to the phenylalanine, the CDR3 is 17 residues long. Just the 51-base CDR3 DNA is kept, in frame starting at base 1. The germline V gene gives CDR1 as LGHNT and CDR2 as FRNRAP. Overall study outcomes, separate from this receptor: The amount of clinical and demographic metadata varied by source and participant and was provided uncurated.

In the case of this clone: The antigen it recognizes is unknown. No base-level quality is on record; no much larger clone is a single base apart.

TCRbeta CDR3 regions were amplified from genomic DNA using the immunoSEQ Assay, a bias-controlled multiplex PCR. The original pipeline was this. Nucleated cell counts per sample were estimated from amplification of reference gene primers within the assay. To quantify the absolute abundance of each unique TCRbeta CDR3 rearrangement, sequence reads were collapsed and filtered. For each sample, productive Simpson clonality was calculated by taking the square root of Simpson's diversity index across productive rearrangements. Drawn from immuneACCESS, this table holds only the in-frame rearrangements with V and J called that TCRdb kept. Clones are partly lost; checked studies trace under half to an unresolved V gene and leave the rest unexplained. V, J and clone size derive from that table, while D and trimming were established from the DNA sequence. Counted in this sample were over 250,000 clones; about 80% of them appeared once. Together, the top ten hold around 3.2% of the sample.

The sequence derives from a woman aged 80 or older with acute or convalescent COVID-19. Sample: peripheral blood. The chain uses TRBV12-5 and TRBJ2-3; TRBD2 agrees with 7 junctional bases. The DNA sequence is as follows: TGTGCTAGTGGTTTGGTCTGGGGGGGAGGGGACCCAGATACGCAGTATTTT. Its protein reads: CASGLVWGGGDPDTQYF.